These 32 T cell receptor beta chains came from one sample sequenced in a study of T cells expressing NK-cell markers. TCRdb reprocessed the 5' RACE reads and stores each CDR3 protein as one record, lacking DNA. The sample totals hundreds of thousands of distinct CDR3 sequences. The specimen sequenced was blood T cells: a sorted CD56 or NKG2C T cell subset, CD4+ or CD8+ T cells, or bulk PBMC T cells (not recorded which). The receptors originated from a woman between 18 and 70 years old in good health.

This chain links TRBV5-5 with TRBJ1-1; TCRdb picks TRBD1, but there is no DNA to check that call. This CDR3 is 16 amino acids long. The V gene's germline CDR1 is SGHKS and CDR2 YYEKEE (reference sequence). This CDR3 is CASSLVEGRMNTEAFF.

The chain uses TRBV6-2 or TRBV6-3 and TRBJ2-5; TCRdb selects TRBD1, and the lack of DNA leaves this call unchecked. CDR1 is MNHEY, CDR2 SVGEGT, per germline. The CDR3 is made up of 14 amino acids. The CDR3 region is CASSQGKTAGAQYF.

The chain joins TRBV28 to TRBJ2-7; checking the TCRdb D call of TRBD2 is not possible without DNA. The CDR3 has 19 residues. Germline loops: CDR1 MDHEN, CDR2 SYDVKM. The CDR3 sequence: CASSILTAGRARAPHEQYF.

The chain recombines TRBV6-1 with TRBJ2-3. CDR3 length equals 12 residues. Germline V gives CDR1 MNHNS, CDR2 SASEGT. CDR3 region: CASSEARHTQYF.

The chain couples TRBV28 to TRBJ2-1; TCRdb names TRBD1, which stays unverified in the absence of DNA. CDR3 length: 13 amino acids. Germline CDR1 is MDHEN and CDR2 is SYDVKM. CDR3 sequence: CASRDRGLNEQFF.

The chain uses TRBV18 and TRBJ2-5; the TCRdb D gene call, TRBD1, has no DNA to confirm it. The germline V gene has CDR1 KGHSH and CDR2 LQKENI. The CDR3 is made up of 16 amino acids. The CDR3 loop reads CASSPRTGGIRGTQYF.

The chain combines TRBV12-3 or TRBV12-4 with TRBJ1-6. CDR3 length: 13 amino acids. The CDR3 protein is CASREYTNSPLHF.

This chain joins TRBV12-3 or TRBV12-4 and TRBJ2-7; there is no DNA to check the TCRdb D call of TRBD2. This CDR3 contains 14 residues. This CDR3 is CASRGTSAAYEQYF.

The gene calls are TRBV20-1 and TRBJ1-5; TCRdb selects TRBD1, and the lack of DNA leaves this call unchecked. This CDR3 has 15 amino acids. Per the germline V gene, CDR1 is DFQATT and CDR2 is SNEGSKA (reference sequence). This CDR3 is CSAYPGSPNQEPQHF.

This chain's CDR3 is CASSLVASVGGGEQFF. This chain links TRBV7-2 with TRBJ2-1; TCRdb outputs TRBD2, but without DNA this stays unchecked. The V gene's germline CDR1 is SGHTA and CDR2 FQGNSA. This CDR3 comprises 16 residues.

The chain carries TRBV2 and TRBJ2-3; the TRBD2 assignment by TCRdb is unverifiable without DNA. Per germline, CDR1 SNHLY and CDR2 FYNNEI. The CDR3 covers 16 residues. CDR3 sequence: CASSTTLAGATDTQYF. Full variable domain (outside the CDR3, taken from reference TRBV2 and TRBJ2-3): EPEVTQTPSHQVTQMGQEVILRCVPISNHLYFYWYRQILGQKVEFLVSFYNNEISEKSEIFDDQFSVERPDGSNFTLKIRSTKLEDSAMYFCASSTTLAGATDTQYFGPGTRLTVL.

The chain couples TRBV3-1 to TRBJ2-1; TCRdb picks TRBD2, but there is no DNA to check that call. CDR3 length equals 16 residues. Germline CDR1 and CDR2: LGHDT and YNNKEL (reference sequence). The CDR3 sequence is CASSSKRERGGDEQFF.

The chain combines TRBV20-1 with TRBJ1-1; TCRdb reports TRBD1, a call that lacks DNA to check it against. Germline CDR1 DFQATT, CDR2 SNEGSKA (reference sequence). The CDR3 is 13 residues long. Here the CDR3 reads CSAKQDGNTEAFF.

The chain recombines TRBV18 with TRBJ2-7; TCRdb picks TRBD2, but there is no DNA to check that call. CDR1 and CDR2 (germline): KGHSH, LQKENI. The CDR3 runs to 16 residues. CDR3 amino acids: CASSPAGRTTSYEQYF. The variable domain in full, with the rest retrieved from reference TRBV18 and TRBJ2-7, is NAGVMQNPRHLVRRRGQEARLRCSPMKGHSHVYWYRQLPEEGLKFMVYLQKENIIDESGMPKERFSAEFPKEGPSILRIQQVVRGDSAAYFCASSPAGRTTSYEQYFGPGTRLTVT.

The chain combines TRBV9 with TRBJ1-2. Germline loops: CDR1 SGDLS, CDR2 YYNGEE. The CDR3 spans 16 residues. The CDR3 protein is CASSVLNINSFYGYTF. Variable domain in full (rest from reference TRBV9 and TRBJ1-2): DSGVTQTPKHLITATGQRVTLRCSPRSGDLSVYWYQQSLDQGLQFLIQYYNGEERAKGNILERFSAQQFPDLHSELNLSSLELGDSALYFCASSVLNINSFYGYTFGSGTRLTVV.

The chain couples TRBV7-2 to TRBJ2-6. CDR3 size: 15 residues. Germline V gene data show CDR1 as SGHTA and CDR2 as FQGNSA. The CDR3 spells CASNLQGSGANVLTF.

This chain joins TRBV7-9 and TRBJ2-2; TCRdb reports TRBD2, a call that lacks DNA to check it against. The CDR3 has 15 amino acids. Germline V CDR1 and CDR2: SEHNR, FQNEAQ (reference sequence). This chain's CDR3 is CASSHEGGVLGELFF. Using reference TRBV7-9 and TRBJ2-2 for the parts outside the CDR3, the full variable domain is DTGVSQNPRHKITKRGQNVTFRCDPISEHNRLYWYRQTLGQGPEFLTYFQNEAQLEKSRLLSDRFSAERPKGSFSTLEIQRTEQGDSAMYLCASSHEGGVLGELFFGEGSRLTVL.

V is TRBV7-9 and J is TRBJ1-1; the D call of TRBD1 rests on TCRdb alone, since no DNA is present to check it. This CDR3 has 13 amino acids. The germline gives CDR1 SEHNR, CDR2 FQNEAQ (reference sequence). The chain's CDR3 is CASSQSGGTEAFF.

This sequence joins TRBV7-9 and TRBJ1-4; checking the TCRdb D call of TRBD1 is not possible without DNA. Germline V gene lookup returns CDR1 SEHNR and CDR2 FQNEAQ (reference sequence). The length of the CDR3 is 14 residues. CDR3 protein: CASSRDRLNERMFF.

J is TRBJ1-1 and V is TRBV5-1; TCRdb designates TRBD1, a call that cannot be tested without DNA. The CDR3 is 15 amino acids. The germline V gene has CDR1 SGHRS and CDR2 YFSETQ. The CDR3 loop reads CASSSVQGMGTEAFF.

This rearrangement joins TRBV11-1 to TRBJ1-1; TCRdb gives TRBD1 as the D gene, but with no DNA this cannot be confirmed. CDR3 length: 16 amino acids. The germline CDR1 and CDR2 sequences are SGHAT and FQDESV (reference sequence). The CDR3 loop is CASSFSVRGARTEAFF.

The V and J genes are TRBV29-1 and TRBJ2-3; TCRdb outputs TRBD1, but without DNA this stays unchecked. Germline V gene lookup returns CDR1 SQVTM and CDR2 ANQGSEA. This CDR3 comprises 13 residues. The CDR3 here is CLGRGSGTDTQYF.

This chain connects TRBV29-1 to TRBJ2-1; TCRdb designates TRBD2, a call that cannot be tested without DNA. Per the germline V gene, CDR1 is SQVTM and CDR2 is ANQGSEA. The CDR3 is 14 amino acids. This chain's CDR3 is CSVDRDSGRNEQFF.

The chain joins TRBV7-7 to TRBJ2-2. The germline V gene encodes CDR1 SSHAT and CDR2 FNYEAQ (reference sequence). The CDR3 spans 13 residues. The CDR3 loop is CASSSRNTGELFF.

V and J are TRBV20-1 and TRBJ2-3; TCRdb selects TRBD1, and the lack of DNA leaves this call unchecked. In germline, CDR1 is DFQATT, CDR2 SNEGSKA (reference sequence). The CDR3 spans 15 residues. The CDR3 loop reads CSARRRDRAEDTQYF.

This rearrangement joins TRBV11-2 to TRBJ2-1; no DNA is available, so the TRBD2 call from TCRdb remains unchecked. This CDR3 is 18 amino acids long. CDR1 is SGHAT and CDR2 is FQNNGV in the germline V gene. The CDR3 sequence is CASSFGLVRRGSYNEQFF.

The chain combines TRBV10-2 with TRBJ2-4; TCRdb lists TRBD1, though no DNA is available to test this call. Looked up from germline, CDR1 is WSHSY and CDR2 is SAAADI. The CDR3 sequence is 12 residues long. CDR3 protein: CASSPGENIQYF.

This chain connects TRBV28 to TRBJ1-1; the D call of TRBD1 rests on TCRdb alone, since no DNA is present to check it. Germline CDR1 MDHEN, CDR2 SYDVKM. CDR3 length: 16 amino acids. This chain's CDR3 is CASSTGQGAANTEAFF.

CDR3 sequence reads: CASSAGGGTFEQFF. This chain links TRBV12-3 or TRBV12-4 with TRBJ2-1; without DNA, the TCRdb call of TRBD2 cannot be checked. The CDR3 is 14 amino acids.

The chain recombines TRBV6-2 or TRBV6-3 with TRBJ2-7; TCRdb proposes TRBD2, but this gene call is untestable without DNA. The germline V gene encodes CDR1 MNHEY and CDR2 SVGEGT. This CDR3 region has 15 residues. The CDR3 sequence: CASSPRVHPTYEQYF.

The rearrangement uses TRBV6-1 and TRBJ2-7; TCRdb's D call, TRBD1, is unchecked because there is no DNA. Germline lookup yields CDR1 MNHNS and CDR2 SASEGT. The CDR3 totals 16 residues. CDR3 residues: CASRPPPGQGPYEQYF.

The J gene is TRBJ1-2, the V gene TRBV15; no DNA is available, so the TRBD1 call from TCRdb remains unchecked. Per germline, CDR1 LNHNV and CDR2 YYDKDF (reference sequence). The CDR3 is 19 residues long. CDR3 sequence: CATSRDRFARPPPNYGYTF.